Listed below are T cell receptor beta chains from one sample, sequenced in a study of control samples from healthy donors and cancer patients. Only in-frame clones appear in the TCRdb table, and some are missing; sequencing was by immunoSEQ multiplex PCR. The sample lists about 77,000 clones, approximately 92% occurring once. Source material: blood. The source of these receptors is a woman aged 55-75 years in good health. CDR3s include the opening cysteine and the closing phenylalanine or tryptophan. A D gene is named only where the DNA matches it firmly. For some rows the clone size is stated as once, few or many, or as a class when expanded; others skip it.

clone size,D gene,CDR3 length,V gene,J gene,CDR3 DNA,CDR3 protein
.,.,14,TRBV11-2,TRBJ2-2,TGTGCCAGCAGCCTGACTTCGAACACCGGGGAGCTGTTTTTT,CASSLTSNTGELFF
.,TRBD2,16,TRBV28,TRBJ2-1,TGTGCCAGCAGTCGGGGGGGATTTGAGGTTCGCAATGAGCAGTTCTTC,CASSRGGFEVRNEQFF
.,TRBD2,14,TRBV6-5,TRBJ2-3,TGTGCCAGCAGTTACGGGCGGGGGGGAGATACGCAGTATTTT,CASSYGRGGDTQYF
.,.,15,TRBV5-4,TRBJ2-5,TGTGCCAGCAGCTTGGATTTTTACAAAGGAGAGACCCAGTACTTC,CASSLDFYKGETQYF
.,.,11,TRBV6-5,TRBJ2-3,TGTGCCAGCAGTATGGGGGATACGCAGTATTTT,CASSMGDTQYF
.,TRBD1,14,TRBV25-1,TRBJ2-1,TGTGCCAGCAGTATGACAGGGGGTAATGGGGAGCAGTTCTTC,CASSMTGGNGEQFF
.,TRBD1,16,TRBV19,TRBJ1-1,TGTGCCAGTAGTAGTGGACAGGGGAACGCGTTCGCTGAAGCTTTCTTT,CASSSGQGNAFAEAFF
once,TRBD1,15,TRBV29-1,TRBJ2-1,TGCAGCGTTGAGGCCGGGACAGGACCCTACAATGAGCAGTTCTTC,CSVEAGTGPYNEQFF
.,TRBD1,15,TRBV10-3,TRBJ2-5,TGTGCCATCAGCGGCGACAGGGCCTTCCAAGAGACCCAGTACTTC,CAISGDRAFQETQYF
.,TRBD2,14,TRBV9,TRBJ2-7,TGTGCCAGCAGCCCCCGACTAGCGGGTGGCGAGCAGTACTTC,CASSPRLAGGEQYF
.,TRBD1,15,TRBV7-2,TRBJ1-6,TGTGCCAGCAGCTTAAGAGGACAGGATAATTCACCCCTCCACTTT,CASSLRGQDNSPLHF
.,.,15,TRBV5-6,TRBJ1-6,TGTGCCAGCAGCTTTAGGTACAGGGAGGATTCACCCCTCCACTTT,CASSFRYREDSPLHF
.,.,15,TRBV5-1,TRBJ2-7,TGCGCCAGCAGCTTGTTACCGGGTCAAAACTACGAGCAGTACTTC,CASSLLPGQNYEQYF
once,.,14,TRBV10-2,TRBJ1-2,TGCGCCAGCAGTGATGCAGGGACGGCCTATGGCTACACCTTC,CASSDAGTAYGYTF
.,.,12,TRBV3-1/TRBV3-2,TRBJ2-1,TGTGCCAGCAGCCAATATAAGTATGAGCAGTTCTTC,CASSQYKYEQFF
once,TRBD2,15,TRBV7-9,TRBJ2-2,TGTGCCAGCAGCGAAACTAGCGGGAGGGCCGGGGAGCTGTTTTTT,CASSETSGRAGELFF
.,.,15,TRBV11-2,TRBJ1-2,TGTGCCAGCAGCTTAGATAAAGGAGTTATTTTTGGCTACACCTTC,CASSLDKGVIFGYTF
.,TRBD2,15,TRBV6-5,TRBJ2-1,TGTGCCAGCAGTTATACTAGCGGAGGTTACAATGAGCAGTTCTTC,CASSYTSGGYNEQFF
.,.,15,TRBV24-1,TRBJ2-3,TGTGCCACCAGTTTGGCGGTGAGGGGCACAGATACGCAGTATTTT,CATSLAVRGTDTQYF
.,.,16,TRBV3-1/TRBV3-2,TRBJ1-5,TGTGCCAGCAGCCAAGGTCACCCTCTCGGCAATCAGCCCCAGCATTTT,CASSQGHPLGNQPQHF
.,.,15,TRBV19,TRBJ1-6,TGTGCCAGTAGTAACCTGGGAAACGGAAATTCACCCCTCCACTTT,CASSNLGNGNSPLHF
once,.,17,TRBV21-1,TRBJ1-1,TGTGCCAGCAGCAAAGGGGAAAGGGTTTCCCTGAACACTGAAGCTTTCTTT,CASSKGERVSLNTEAFF
.,.,14,TRBV7-9,TRBJ2-3,TGTGCCAGCAGCTCGGCCGGGAGCTTAGATACGCAGTATTTT,CASSSAGSLDTQYF
.,.,15,TRBV4-3,TRBJ2-1,TGCGCCAGCAGCCAGGGTGGGATGTCGGACAATGAGCAGTTCTTC,CASSQGGMSDNEQFF
few,.,13,TRBV6-1,TRBJ2-5,TGTGCCAGCAGTGAAGCACCTCAAGAGACCCAGTACTTC,CASSEAPQETQYF
.,.,16,TRBV4-1,TRBJ1-1,TGCGCCAGCAGCCGAACAATTTCACCGGGGAACACTGAAGCTTTCTTT,CASSRTISPGNTEAFF
.,.,16,TRBV6-5,TRBJ2-2,TGTGCCAGCAGTTACTCGACAGGTCTGAACACCGGGGAGCTGTTTTTT,CASSYSTGLNTGELFF
.,.,13,TRBV28,TRBJ1-1,TGTGCCAGCAGTTTATACGACAGTGGGGTAGCTTTCTTT,CASSLYDSGVAFF
.,.,16,TRBV5-4,TRBJ2-7,TGTGCCAGCAGCTTAGGCGACAGGTTAGCGGTCCACGAGCAGTACTTC,CASSLGDRLAVHEQYF
.,TRBD1,14,TRBV7-9,TRBJ1-3,TGTGCCAGCACCGAGGGGGCAAGTGGAAACACCATATATTTT,CASTEGASGNTIYF
.,.,14,TRBV19,TRBJ2-5,TGTGCCAGTAGTGATGGGGGGGCTGGAGAGACCCAGTACTTC,CASSDGGAGETQYF
.,.,14,TRBV9,TRBJ1-3,TGTGCCAGCAGCTCGGAGAGCTCTGGAAACACCATATATTTT,CASSSESSGNTIYF
.,TRBD2,15,TRBV7-2,TRBJ2-7,TGTGCCAGCAGCTCTTCTAGCGGGAGGGAATACGAGCAGTACTTC,CASSSSSGREYEQYF
.,.,14,TRBV28,TRBJ1-4,TGTGCCAGCAGTCCGCACATCGGTAATGAAAAACTGTTTTTT,CASSPHIGNEKLFF
.,TRBD2,19,TRBV7-9,TRBJ2-7,TGTGCCAGCAGCAAAATCGTCCCTAATAGCGGGAGGGCCAGATACGAGCAGTACTTC,CASSKIVPNSGRARYEQYF
once,.,16,TRBV24-1,TRBJ2-3,TGTGCCACCAGTGATAACGATGATCTAGGCACAGATACGCAGTATTTT,CATSDNDDLGTDTQYF
once,TRBD2,18,TRBV7-6,TRBJ2-3,TGTGCCAGCAGCCCCGGACAGAGCACTAGCGGACGCACAGATACGCAGTATTTT,CASSPGQSTSGRTDTQYF
.,TRBD1,16,TRBV7-9,TRBJ2-5,TGTGCCAGCAGCTTATACAGGGGGCAGGGAGCGGAGACCCAGTACTTC,CASSLYRGQGAETQYF
.,TRBD2,18,TRBV7-3,TRBJ2-1,TGTGCCAGCAGCTTAGCCGGGACTAGCGGGAGGGCCGACAATGAGCAGTTCTTC,CASSLAGTSGRADNEQFF
.,TRBD2,17,TRBV9,TRBJ2-2,TGTGCCAGCAGCGTAGATGTAGCGGGAGCTAACACCGGGGAGCTGTTTTTT,CASSVDVAGANTGELFF
.,.,14,TRBV9,TRBJ1-2,TGTGCCAGCAGCGTAGAGGGAAAACGCGATGGCTACACCTTC,CASSVEGKRDGYTF
.,.,18,TRBV3-1/TRBV3-2,TRBJ2-4,TGTGCCAGCAGCCAGGAAAAAGGCGGCCAGGGGTCCAAAAACATTCAGTACTTC,CASSQEKGGQGSKNIQYF
.,.,14,TRBV5-1,TRBJ1-1,TGCGCCAGCAGCCCACAGGTTACCAACACTGAAGCTTTCTTT,CASSPQVTNTEAFF
.,.,14,TRBV6-5,TRBJ2-2,TGTGCCAGTCACGGGGACGGGAACACCGGGGAGCTGTTTTTT,CASHGDGNTGELFF
.,.,13,TRBV28,TRBJ1-1,TGTGCCAGCAGTTTTAATCTTCGCACTGAAGCTTTCTTT,CASSFNLRTEAFF
.,.,17,TRBV2,TRBJ1-5,TGTGCCAGCAGTGAAGCGCCGCCGGGGGCGAGTGATCAGCCCCAGCATTTT,CASSEAPPGASDQPQHF
once,TRBD2,16,TRBV27,TRBJ2-3,TGTGCCAGCACCCCTCGGGTAGCGGGGGGCACAGATACGCAGTATTTT,CASTPRVAGGTDTQYF
once,.,16,TRBV5-1,TRBJ2-1,TGCGCCAGTACCATTGGGGCTGGGCCGATATACAATGAGCAGTTCTTC,CASTIGAGPIYNEQFF
.,.,12,TRBV7-9,TRBJ1-1,TGTGCCAGCAGCCGATTGAACACTGAAGCTTTCTTT,CASSRLNTEAFF
.,.,14,TRBV19,TRBJ1-5,TGTGCCAGTATCGAGGGGGGAGGGGGGCAGCCCCAGCATTTT,CASIEGGGGQPQHF
.,.,13,TRBV6-5,TRBJ1-5,TGTGCCAGCAGTTACTCCAGGGACCAGCCCCAGCATTTT,CASSYSRDQPQHF
once,.,15,TRBV15,TRBJ1-2,TGTGCCACCAGCAGAGATTTCGGGGCGAGATATGGCTACACCTTC,CATSRDFGARYGYTF
.,.,15,TRBV19,TRBJ1-4,TGTGCCAGTAGTATGGATGGACGTAGGAATGAAAAACTGTTTTTT,CASSMDGRRNEKLFF
.,TRBD1,16,TRBV19,TRBJ1-1,TGTGCCAGTAGTATGAATAGGGGGCGAATCAACACTGAAGCTTTCTTT,CASSMNRGRINTEAFF
.,.,13,TRBV27,TRBJ1-3,TGTGCCAGCAGTAGCGGACAGGGAAACACCATATATTTT,CASSSGQGNTIYF